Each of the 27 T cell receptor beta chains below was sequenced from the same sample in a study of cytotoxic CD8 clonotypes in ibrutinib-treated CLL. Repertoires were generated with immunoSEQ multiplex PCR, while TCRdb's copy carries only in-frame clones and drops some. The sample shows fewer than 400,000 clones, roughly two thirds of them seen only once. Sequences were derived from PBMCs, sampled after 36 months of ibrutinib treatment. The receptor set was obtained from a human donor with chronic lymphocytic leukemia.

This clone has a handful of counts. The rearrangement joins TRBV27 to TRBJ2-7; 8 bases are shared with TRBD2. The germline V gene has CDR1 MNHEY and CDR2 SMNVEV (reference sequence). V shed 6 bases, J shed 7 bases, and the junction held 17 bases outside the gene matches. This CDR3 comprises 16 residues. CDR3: CASSLVGAGATWEQYF. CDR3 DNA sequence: TGTGCCAGCAGCTTGGTGGGAGCGGGAGCCACTTGGGAGCAGTACTTC.

In DNA form, the CDR3 reads TGCGCCAGCAGCTTGCAAGGGATGGCAGATACGCAGTATTTT. Encoded protein: CASSLQGMADTQYF. The J gene is TRBJ2-3, the V gene TRBV5-1, with no clear D. This CDR3 comprises 14 residues. Germline values: CDR1 SGHRS, CDR2 YFSETQ. The V end was cut by 1 base, the J end by 4 bases, with 10 bases between.

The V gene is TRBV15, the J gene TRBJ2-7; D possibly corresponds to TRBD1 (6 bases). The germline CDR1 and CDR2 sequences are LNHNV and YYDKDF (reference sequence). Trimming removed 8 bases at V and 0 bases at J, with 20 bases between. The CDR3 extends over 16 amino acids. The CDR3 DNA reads TGTGCCACCCGCCACTCCGCCGGGACACTCTCCTACGAGCAGTACTTC. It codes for CATRHSAGTLSYEQYF.

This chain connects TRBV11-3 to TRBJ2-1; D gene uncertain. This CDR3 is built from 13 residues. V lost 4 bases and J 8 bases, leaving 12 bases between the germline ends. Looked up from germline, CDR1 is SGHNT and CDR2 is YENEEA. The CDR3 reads CASSSPVFDEQFF. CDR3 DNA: TGTGCCAGCAGCTCTCCCGTTTTCGATGAGCAGTTCTTC.

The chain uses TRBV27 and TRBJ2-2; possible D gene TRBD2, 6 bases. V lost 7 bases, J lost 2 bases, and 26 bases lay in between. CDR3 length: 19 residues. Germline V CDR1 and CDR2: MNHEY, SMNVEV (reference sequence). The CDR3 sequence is CASIGAAARGPHNTGELFF. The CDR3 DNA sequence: TGTGCCAGCATTGGGGCCGCCGCGCGGGGTCCCCACAACACCGGGGAGCTGTTTTTT.

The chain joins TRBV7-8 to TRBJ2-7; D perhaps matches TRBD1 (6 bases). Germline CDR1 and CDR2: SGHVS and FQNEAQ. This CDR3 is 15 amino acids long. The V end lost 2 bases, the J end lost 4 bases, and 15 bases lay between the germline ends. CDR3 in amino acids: CASSLTRDTKYEQYF. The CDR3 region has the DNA TGTGCCAGCAGCTTAACTCGGGACACCAAATACGAGCAGTACTTC.

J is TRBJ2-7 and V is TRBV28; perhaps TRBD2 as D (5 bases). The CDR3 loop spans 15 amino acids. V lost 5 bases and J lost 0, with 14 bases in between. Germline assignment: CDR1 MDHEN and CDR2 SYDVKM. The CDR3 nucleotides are TGTGCCAGCAGTATGAGCGGATACGCCTCCTACGAGCAGTACTTC. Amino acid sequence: CASSMSGYASYEQYF.

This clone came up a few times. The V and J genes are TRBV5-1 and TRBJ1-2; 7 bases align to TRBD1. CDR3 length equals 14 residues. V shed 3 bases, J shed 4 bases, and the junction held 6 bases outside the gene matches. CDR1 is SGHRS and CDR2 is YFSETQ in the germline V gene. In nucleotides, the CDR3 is TGCGCCAGCAGCTGGGGACAGCCGTTCTATGGCTACACCTTC. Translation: CASSWGQPFYGYTF.

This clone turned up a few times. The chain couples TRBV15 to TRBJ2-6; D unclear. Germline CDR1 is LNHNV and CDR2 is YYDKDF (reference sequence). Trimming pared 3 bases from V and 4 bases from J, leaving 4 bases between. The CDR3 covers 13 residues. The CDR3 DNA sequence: TGTGCCACCAGCAGCGGAGGGGCCAACGTCCTGACTTTC. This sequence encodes CATSSGGANVLTF.

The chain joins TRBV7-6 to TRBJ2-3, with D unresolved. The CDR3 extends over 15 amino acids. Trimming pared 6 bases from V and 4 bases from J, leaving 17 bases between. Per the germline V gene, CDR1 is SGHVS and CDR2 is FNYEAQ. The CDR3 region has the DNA TGTGCCAGCAGGTTCAGCCCAGCAAGAGCAGATACGCAGTATTTT. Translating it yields CASRFSPARADTQYF.

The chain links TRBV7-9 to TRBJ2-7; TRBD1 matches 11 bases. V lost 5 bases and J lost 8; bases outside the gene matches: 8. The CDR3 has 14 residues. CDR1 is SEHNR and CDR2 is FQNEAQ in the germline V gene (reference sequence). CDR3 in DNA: TGTGCCAGCAGCCCAGCGGGACAGGGGGGTCAGCAGTACTTC. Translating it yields CASSPAGQGGQQYF.

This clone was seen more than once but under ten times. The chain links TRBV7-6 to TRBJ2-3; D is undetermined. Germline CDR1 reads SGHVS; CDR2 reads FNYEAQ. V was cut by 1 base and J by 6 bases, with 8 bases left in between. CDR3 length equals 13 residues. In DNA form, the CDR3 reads TGTGCCAGCAGCTTAGTGGGGTCTGATACGCAGTATTTT. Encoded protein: CASSLVGSDTQYF.

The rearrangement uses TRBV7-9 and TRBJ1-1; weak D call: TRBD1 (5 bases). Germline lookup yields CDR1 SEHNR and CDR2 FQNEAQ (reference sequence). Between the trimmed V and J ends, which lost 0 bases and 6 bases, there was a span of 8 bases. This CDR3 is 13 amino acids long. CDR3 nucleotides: TGTGCCAGCAGCTTAGCAGGAGGGGCTGAAGCTTTCTTT. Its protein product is CASSLAGGAEAFF.

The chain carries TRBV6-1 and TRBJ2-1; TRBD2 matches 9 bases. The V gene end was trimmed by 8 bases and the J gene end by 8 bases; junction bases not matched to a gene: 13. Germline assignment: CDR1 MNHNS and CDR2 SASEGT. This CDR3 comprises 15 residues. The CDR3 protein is CASQTAGGPVHEQFF. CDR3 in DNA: TGTGCCAGCCAGACGGCGGGGGGGCCGGTCCATGAGCAGTTCTTC.

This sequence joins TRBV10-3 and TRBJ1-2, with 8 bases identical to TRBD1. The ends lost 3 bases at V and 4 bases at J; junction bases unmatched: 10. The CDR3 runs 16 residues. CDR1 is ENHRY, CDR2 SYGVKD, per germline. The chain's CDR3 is CAISDRTGLGSYGYTF. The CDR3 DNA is TGTGCCATCAGTGACAGGACAGGGCTAGGTTCCTATGGCTACACCTTC.

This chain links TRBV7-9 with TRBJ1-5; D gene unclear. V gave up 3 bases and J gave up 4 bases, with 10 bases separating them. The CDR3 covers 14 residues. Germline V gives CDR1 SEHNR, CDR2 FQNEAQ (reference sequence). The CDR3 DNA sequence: TGTGCCAGCAGCTTCAGGCAGGAGAATCAGCCCCAGCATTTT. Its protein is CASSFRQENQPQHF.

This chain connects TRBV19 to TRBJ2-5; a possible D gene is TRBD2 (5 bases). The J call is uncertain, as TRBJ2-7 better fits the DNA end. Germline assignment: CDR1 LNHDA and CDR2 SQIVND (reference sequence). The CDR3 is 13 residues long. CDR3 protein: CASSNGLHYEQYF. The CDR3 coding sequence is TGTGCCAGTAGTAATGGACTGCACTACGAGCAGTACTTC.

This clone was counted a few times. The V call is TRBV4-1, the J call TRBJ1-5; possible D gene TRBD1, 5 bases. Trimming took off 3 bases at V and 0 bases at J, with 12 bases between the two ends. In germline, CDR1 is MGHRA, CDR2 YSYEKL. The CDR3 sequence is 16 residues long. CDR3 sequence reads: CASSQDQGISNQPQHF. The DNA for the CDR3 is TGCGCCAGCAGCCAGGACCAGGGAATTAGCAATCAGCCCCAGCATTTT.

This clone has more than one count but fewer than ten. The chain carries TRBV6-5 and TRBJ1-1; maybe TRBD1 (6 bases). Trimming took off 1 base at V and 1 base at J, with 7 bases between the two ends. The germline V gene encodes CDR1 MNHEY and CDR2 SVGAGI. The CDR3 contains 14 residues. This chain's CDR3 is CASSYWGQNTEAFF. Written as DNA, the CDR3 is TGTGCCAGCAGTTACTGGGGACAGAACACTGAAGCTTTCTTT.

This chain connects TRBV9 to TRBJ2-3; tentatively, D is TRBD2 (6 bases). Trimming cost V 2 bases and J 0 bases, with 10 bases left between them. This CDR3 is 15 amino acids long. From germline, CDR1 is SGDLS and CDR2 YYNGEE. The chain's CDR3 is CASSVPGLSTDTQYF. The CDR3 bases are TGTGCCAGCAGCGTGCCGGGACTGAGCACAGATACGCAGTATTTT.

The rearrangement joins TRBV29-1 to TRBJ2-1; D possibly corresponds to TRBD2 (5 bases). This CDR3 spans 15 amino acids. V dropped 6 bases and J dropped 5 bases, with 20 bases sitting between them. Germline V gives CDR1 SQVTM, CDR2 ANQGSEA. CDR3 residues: CSVGHTGITNNEQFF. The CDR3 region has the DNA TGCAGCGTCGGGCATACCGGGATCACGAACAATGAGCAGTTCTTC.

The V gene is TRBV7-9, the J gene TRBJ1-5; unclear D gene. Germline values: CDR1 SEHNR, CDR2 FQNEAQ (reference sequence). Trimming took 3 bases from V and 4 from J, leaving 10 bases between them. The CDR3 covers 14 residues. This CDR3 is CASSFFGPNQPQHF. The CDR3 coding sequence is TGTGCCAGCAGCTTTTTCGGGCCAAATCAGCCCCAGCATTTT. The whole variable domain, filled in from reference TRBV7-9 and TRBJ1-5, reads DTGVSQNPRHKITKRGQNVTFRCDPISEHNRLYWYRQTLGQGPEFLTYFQNEAQLEKSRLLSDRFSAERPKGSFSTLEIQRTEQGDSAMYLCASSFFGPNQPQHFGDGTRLSIL.

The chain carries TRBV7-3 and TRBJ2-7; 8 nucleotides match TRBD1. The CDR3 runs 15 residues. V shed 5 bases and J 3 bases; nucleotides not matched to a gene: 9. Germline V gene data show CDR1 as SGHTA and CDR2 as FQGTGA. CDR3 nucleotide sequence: TGTGCCAGCAGCACACAGGGGGGATCTTACTACGAGCAGTACTTC. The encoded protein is CASSTQGGSYYEQYF. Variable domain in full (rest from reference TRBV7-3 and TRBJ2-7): GAGVSQTPSNKVTEKGKYVELRCDPISGHTALYWYRQSLGQGPEFLIYFQGTGAADDSGLPNDRFFAVRPEGSVSTLKIQRTERGDSAVYLCASSTQGGSYYEQYFGPGTRLTVT.

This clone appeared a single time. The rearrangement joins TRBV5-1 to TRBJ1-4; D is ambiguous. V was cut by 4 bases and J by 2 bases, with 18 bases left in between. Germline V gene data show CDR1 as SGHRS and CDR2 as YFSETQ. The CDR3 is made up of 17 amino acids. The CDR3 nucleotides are TGCGCCAGCAGCAGCCCGACACCGAATCCGACTAATGAAAAACTGTTTTTT. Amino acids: CASSSPTPNPTNEKLFF.

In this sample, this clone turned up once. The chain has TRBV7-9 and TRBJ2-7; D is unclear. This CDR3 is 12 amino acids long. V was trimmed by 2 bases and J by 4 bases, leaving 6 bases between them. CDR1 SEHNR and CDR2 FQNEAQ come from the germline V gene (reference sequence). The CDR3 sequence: CASSLSGYEQYF. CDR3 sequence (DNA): TGTGCCAGCAGCTTATCTGGGTACGAGCAGTACTTC.

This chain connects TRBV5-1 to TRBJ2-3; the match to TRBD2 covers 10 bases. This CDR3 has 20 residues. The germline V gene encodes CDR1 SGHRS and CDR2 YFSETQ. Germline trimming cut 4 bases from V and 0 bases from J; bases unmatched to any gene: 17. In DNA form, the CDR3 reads TGCGCCAGCAGCCAAGGGGGGACTAGCGCAACACAACCTAGCACAGATACGCAGTATTTT. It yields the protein CASSQGGTSATQPSTDTQYF. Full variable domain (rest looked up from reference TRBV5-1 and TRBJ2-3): KAGVTQTPRYLIKTRGQQVTLSCSPISGHRSVSWYQQTPGQGLQFLFEYFSETQRNKGNFPGRFSGRQFSNSRSEMNVSTLELGDSALYLCASSQGGTSATQPSTDTQYFGPGTRLTVL.

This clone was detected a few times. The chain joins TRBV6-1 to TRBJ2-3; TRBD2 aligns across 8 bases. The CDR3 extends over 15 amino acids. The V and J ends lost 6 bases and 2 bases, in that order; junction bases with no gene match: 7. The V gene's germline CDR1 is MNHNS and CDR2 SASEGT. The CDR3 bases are TGTGCCAGCAGGATTGGCGGGGGGCCCACAGATACGCAGTATTTT. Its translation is CASRIGGGPTDTQYF.